This TCR beta chain was recovered during a study of blood T cell repertoires in COVID-19. Study-wide context: The United States, Italy and Spain were the sources of the acute and convalescent COVID-19 samples. Nucleic acid was either cDNA or gDNA, and it came from T cells, B-cell-depleted T cells, or PBMCs.

Original analysis: Estimation of nucleated cell counts relied on the amplification of reference gene primers. Sequencing used immunoSEQ multiplex PCR; TCRdb keeps in-frame clones, though not all of them. V and J calls and clone size come straight from that table; D and trimming were deduced from the DNA. The data contain 200,000 to 300,000 clones, 82% of them seen just once; the ten biggest clones take up about an eighth. The CDR3 contains 18 residues. Germline V gene lookup returns CDR1 SGHRS and CDR2 YFSETQ. V gave up 0 bases and J gave up 3 bases, with 21 bases separating them. This chain links TRBV5-1 with TRBJ1-2, with D uncertain. Sequencing input: peripheral blood. This sequence originates from a woman aged 55-69 years with active or convalescent COVID-19. The CDR3 DNA is TGCGCCAGCAGCTTGGTGGGCGGGAGAACCAAGATGTACTATGGCTACACCTTC. It yields the protein CASSLVGGRTKMYYGYTF.